This T cell receptor beta chain emerged from a study of cytomegalovirus exposure and HLA in healthy donors. The CDR3 is 14 amino acids. Trimming cost V 3 bases and J 7 bases; bases outside gene matches: 8. In germline, CDR1 is SGHKS, CDR2 YYEKEE (reference sequence). It was with 60 Vbeta and 13 Jbeta primers that the PCR ran. Measured with immunoSEQ multiplex PCR; TCRdb has only the in-frame clones, and not every one. In the table there are more than 95,000 clones, approximately 82% of which are singletons. This clonotype was obtained from a middle-aged man in good health and CMV-seropositive. The chain carries TRBV5-5 and TRBJ2-7; 9 bases map to TRBD1. The sequenced material came from PBMCs. CDR3 region: CASSSTQGAGEQYF. CDR3 bases: TGTGCCAGCAGCTCGACACAGGGGGCGGGTGAGCAGTACTTC.